This section outlines one TCR beta chain sequence together with its context. Its cognate antigen is unknown. It was by quantitative 5'-RACE with molecular barcodes that TCR beta libraries were made. TCRdb fed the 5' RACE reads into MiXCR, producing one record per CDR3 protein. The sample gives around 340,000 distinct CDR3 sequences, approximately 22% of which show up once; around 13% is in the top ten. This record comes from a study of CD8 T cells in ankylosing spondylitis. Notes on the study in general: It appeared that ankylosing spondylitis blood was characterized by a TCR beta motif of several highly homologous variants. Matched ankylosing spondylitis synovial fluid reportedly showed significant enrichment of disease-linked clones.

This CDR3 contains 14 residues. Trimming stripped 1 base from V and 4 bases from J, with 14 bases between. The germline V gene has CDR1 SQVTM and CDR2 ANQGSEA. This TCR derives from a male donor with ankylosing spondylitis or in good health (not recorded which). Sequencing was done on a sample of blood, either unsorted or a sorted T cell fraction (not recorded which). This sequence joins TRBV29-1 and TRBJ2-7; D tentatively fits TRBD1 or TRBD2 (7 bases each). CDR3 coding DNA: TGCAGCGTTGAAGGGGCCAGGGGGGGATACGAGCAGTACTTC. This gives the protein CSVEGARGGYEQYF.